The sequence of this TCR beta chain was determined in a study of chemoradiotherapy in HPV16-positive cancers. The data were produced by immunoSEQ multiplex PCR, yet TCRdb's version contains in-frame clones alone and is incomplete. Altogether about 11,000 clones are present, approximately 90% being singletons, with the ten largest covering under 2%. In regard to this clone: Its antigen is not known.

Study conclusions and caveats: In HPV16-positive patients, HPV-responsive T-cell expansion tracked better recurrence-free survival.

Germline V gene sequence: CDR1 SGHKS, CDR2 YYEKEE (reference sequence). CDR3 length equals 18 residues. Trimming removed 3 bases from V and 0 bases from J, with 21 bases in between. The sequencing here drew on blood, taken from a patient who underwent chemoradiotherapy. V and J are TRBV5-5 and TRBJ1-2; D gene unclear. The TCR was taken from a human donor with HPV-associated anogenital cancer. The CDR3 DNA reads TGTGCCAGCAGCTCCTCCCTCTCGGGCAGCGGCCCTAACTATGGCTACACCTTC. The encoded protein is CASSSSLSGSGPNYGYTF.